This entry features one T cell receptor (beta chain) sequence. The record originates from a study of T cell changes during pregnancy in multiple sclerosis. Germline CDR1 reads MNHEY; CDR2 reads SMNVEV (reference sequence). The V end was cut by 6 bases, the J end by 3 bases, with 15 bases between. This CDR3 has 14 amino acids. TCRdb keeps only in-frame clones here, not all; method: immunoSEQ multiplex PCR. The sample has roughly 99,000 clones; 92% are singletons. The chain carries TRBV27 and TRBJ2-7; the D gene is possibly TRBD2 (7 bases). The specimen was peripheral blood, collected after pregnancy. This receptor was obtained from a female donor in good health, enrolled as a control in a pregnancy study. The DNA of the CDR3 is TGTGCCAGCAGGGGGGGGACAAGGGGCTACGAGCAGTACTTC. Amino acid sequence: CASRGGTRGYEQYF.